This T cell receptor beta chain was retrieved from a study of cytomegalovirus exposure and HLA in healthy donors. Study results and limitations: As immune exposure information, only CMV serostatus was available. Later analysis showed most CMV-associated TCR beta chains appearing HLA-restricted.

Primers: 60 Vbeta forward and 13 Jbeta reverse. This table comes from immunoSEQ multiplex PCR, and its TCRdb copy is limited to in-frame clones, with some not included. Its table lists tens of thousands of clones. This CDR3 is 18 amino acids long. Germline V gene data show CDR1 as ENHRY and CDR2 as SYGVKD. V lost 7 bases and J 3 bases, leaving 26 bases between the germline ends. Comments on this clone: Its antigen is still unknown.

J is TRBJ2-3 and V is TRBV10-3; D is perhaps TRBD2 (6 bases). Sequences were obtained from PBMCs. The clonotype was recovered from a woman aged 40 to 50 in good health and CMV-seropositive. Here the CDR3 DNA reads TGTGCCATCATGCCCCGGGAGACCAAAGTAGGTTCTACAGATACGCAGTATTTT. The encoded protein is CAIMPRETKVGSTDTQYF.